This T cell receptor beta chain was identified in a study of shared clonotypes between healthy human individuals. Comment on this clone: Antigen: not known.

Only in-frame clones appear in the TCRdb table, and some are missing; sequencing was by immunoSEQ multiplex PCR. The sample includes approximately 940,000 clones, 76% seen only once; the top ten take approximately 1.5%. Overall study results and limits: Four donors shared about 5% of their naive CD4 clonotypes. Limitation of the genetic and exposure-history diversity represented came from the few donors.

The CDR3 runs 15 residues. Germline V CDR1 and CDR2: SGHTA, FQGTGA. V was clipped by 2 bases and J by 7 bases; unmatched bases: 3. The gene calls are TRBV7-3 and TRBJ2-1, with 12 bases aligning to TRBD1. The sample comprised memory CD4+ T cells sorted from blood. Noted subset: CD45RA-negative fraction. This receptor was taken from a man aged 18-30 years in good health. CDR3 protein: CASSLGDRGRNEQFF. CDR3 bases: TGTGCCAGCAGCTTAGGGGACAGGGGGCGTAATGAGCAGTTCTTC. The variable domain in full, with the rest retrieved from reference TRBV7-3 and TRBJ2-1, is GAGVSQTPSNKVTEKGKYVELRCDPISGHTALYWYRQSLGQGPEFLIYFQGTGAADDSGLPNDRFFAVRPEGSVSTLKIQRTERGDSAVYLCASSLGDRGRNEQFFGPGTRLTVL.